This T cell receptor beta chain was recorded in a study of shared clonotypes between healthy human individuals. Study information: Per-donor plates numbered three CD4 naive, three CD4 memory, two CD8 naive and one CD8 memory.

In the case of this clone: Its antigen is not known.

The CDR3 spans 15 residues. Germline values: CDR1 KGHSH, CDR2 LQKENI. With V trimmed by 5 bases and J by 5 bases, 10 bases remained unmatched. General study points: Only a few donors were included, so the genetic and exposure-history diversity represented was limited.

Running of the assay took place at deep level. In the authors' methods: From ImmunoSEQ came sequences covering only the junction and carrying no quality scores, so filtering differed. The table came from immunoSEQ multiplex PCR; TCRdb's copy has only in-frame clones and leaves some out. V, J and clone size are those of that table, while D and trimming were read from the DNA. The data hold more than 1 million clones, with approximately 80% observed a single time. The specimen sequenced was memory CD4+ T cells from PBMCs. Subset meaning: CD45RA-negative fraction. This receptor was obtained from a man aged 18 to 35 in good health. Some clones in this sample may be carry-over from other donors' samples. The chain recombines TRBV18 with TRBJ2-7, with 9 bases lining up with TRBD1. CDR3: CASSEITGGGDEQYF. CDR3 bases: TGTGCCAGCTCAGAGATTACAGGGGGCGGGGACGAGCAGTACTTC. The full variable domain, its missing parts supplied by reference TRBV18 and TRBJ2-7, is NAGVMQNPRHLVRRRGQEARLRCSPMKGHSHVYWYRQLPEEGLKFMVYLQKENIIDESGMPKERFSAEFPKEGPSILRIQQVVRGDSAAYFCASSEITGGGDEQYFGPGTRLTVT.